This TCR beta chain was identified during a study of OX40 agonist ivuxolimab in advanced cancers. About the research overall: An agonistic anti-OX40 (CD134) antibody, ivuxolimab, was used to treat the patients. Participants, 75% to 85% male, averaged 60 years of age, ranging from 23 to 79.

Produced via immunoSEQ multiplex PCR; TCRdb's table is partial and in-frame only. The sample has approximately 89,000 clones; about 88% are singletons. The CDR3 extends over 14 amino acids. Germline V CDR1 and CDR2: SGHVS, FQNEAQ. V shed 4 bases, J shed 3 bases, and the junction held 5 bases outside the gene matches. The J gene is TRBJ2-7, the V gene TRBV7-8; 8 bases are shared with TRBD1. Sequenced material: CD4+ or CD8+ T cells sorted from blood, taken in a trial of the OX40 agonist ivuxolimab. The sequence was collected from an adult with an advanced solid tumor such as melanoma, head and neck, liver or kidney cancer. CDR3: CASSSGQVLYEQYF. In DNA form, the CDR3 reads TGTGCCAGCAGCTCGGGACAGGTCCTCTACGAGCAGTACTTC. The full variable domain, rest sourced from reference TRBV7-8 and TRBJ2-7, is GAGVSQSPRYKVAKRGQDVALRCDPISGHVSLFWYQQALGQGPEFLTYFQNEAQLDKSGLPSDRFFAERPEGSVSTLKIQRTQQEDSAVYLCASSSGQVLYEQYFGPGTRLTVT.